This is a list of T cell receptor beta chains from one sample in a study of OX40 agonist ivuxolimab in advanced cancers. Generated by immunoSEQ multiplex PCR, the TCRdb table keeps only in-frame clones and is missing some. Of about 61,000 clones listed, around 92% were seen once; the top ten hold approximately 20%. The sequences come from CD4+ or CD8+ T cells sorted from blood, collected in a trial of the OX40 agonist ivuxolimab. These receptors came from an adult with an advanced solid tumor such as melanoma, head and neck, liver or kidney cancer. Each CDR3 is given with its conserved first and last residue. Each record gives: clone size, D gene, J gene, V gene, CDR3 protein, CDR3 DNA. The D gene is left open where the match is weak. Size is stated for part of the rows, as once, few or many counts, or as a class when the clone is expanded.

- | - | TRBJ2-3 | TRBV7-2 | CASSLVADTDTQYF | TGTGCCAGCAGCTTGGTAGCGGACACAGATACGCAGTATTTT
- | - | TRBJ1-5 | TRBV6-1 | CASKPGHFSNQPQHF | TGTGCCAGCAAGCCAGGACATTTCAGCAATCAGCCCCAGCATTTT
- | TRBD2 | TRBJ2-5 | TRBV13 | CASSRSGGAQETQYF | TGTGCCAGCAGCCGCAGCGGGGGGGCCCAAGAGACCCAGTACTTC
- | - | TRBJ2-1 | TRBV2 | CASSDRVPKQFF | TGTGCCAGCAGTGATAGAGTTCCCAAGCAGTTCTTC
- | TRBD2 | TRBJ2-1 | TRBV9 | CASSVKGREAYNEQFF | TGTGCCAGCAGCGTAAAGGGGCGGGAGGCCTACAATGAGCAGTTCTTC
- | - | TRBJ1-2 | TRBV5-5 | CASSSTQGVANYGYTF | TGTGCCAGCAGCTCGACACAGGGCGTAGCTAACTATGGCTACACCTTC
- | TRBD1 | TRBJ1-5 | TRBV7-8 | CASSPRTGGYNQPQHF | TGTGCCAGCAGCCCAAGGACAGGGGGCTACAATCAGCCCCAGCATTTT
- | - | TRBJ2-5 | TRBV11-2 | CASSAEETQYF | TGTGCCAGCAGCGCAGAAGAGACCCAGTACTTC
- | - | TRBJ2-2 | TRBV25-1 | CASTHSTGTGELFF | TGTGCCAGCACTCACTCAACGGGGACCGGGGAGCTGTTTTTT
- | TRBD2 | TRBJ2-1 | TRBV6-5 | CASRPGTRVLDEQFF | TGTGCCAGCAGACCTGGGACTAGAGTCTTGGATGAGCAGTTCTTC
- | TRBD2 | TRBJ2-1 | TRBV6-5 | CASGTSYNEQFF | TGTGCCAGCGGGACTAGCTACAATGAGCAGTTCTTC
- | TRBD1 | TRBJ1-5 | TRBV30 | CAWMVLTGPNGGNQPQHF | TGTGCCTGGATGGTCCTGACAGGGCCTAACGGGGGCAATCAGCCCCAGCATTTT
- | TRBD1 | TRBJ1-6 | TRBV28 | CASSWVTGSYSPLHF | TGTGCCAGCAGCTGGGTGACAGGGTCCTATTCACCCCTCCACTTT
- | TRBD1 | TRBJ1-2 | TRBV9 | CASSVPSGAGGDYGYTF | TGTGCCAGCAGCGTACCGAGCGGGGCAGGGGGGGACTATGGCTACACCTTC
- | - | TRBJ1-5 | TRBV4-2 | CASSQGLAQHF | TGTGCCAGCAGCCAAGGGTTGGCCCAGCATTTT
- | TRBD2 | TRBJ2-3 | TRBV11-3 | CASSLDPIAGGNTDTQYF | TGTGCCAGCAGCTTAGACCCAATAGCGGGAGGGAACACAGATACGCAGTATTTT
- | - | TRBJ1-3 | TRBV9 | CASGGSSGNTIYF | TGTGCCAGCGGTGGGAGTTCTGGAAACACCATATATTTT
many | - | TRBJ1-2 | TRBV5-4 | CASSLTGGYTF | TGTGCCAGCAGCCTAACAGGAGGCTACACCTTC
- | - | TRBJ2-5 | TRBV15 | CATSRERIQETQYF | TGTGCCACCAGCAGAGAGCGAATACAAGAGACCCAGTACTTC
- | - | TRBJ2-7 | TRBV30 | CAWSPINREQYF | TGTGCCTGGAGTCCAATAAATCGCGAGCAGTACTTC
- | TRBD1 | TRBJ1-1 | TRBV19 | CASSLGEGASEAFF | TGTGCCAGTAGTCTCGGGGAGGGGGCTTCTGAAGCTTTCTTT
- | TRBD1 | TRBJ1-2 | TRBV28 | CASSSTGTVFGGYTF | TGTGCCAGCAGTTCTACCGGGACAGTTTTCGGAGGCTACACCTTC
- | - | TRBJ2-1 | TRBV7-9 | CASSPSSYNEQFF | TGTGCCAGCAGCCCGAGCTCCTACAATGAGCAGTTCTTC
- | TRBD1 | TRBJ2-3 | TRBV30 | CAWAGTGTFQAPTDTQYF | TGTGCCTGGGCCGGGACAGGGACGTTTCAGGCGCCCACAGATACGCAGTATTTT
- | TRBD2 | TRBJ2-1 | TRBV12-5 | CASGPGAGGNEQFF | TGTGCTAGTGGCCCGGGAGCGGGAGGGAATGAGCAGTTCTTC
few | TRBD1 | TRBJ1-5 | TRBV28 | CASSLRQGFQPQHF | TGTGCCAGCAGTTTACGACAGGGTTTTCAGCCCCAGCATTTT
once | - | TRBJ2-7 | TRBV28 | CASRTIMAPSYEQYF | TGTGCCAGCAGAACAATTATGGCCCCCTCTTACGAGCAGTACTTC
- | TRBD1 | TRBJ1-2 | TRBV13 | CASSAGGTRANYGYTF | TGTGCCAGCAGTGCAGGGGGAACAAGAGCTAACTATGGCTACACCTTC
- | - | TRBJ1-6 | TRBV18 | CASSIGSYNSPLHF | TGTGCCAGCTCAATTGGCTCCTATAATTCACCCCTCCACTTT
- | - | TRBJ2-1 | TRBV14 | CASSRKGLIDNEQFF | TGTGCCAGCAGCCGCAAAGGATTAATTGACAATGAGCAGTTCTTC
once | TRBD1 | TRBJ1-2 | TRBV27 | CASSLIGTGGGYGYTF | TGTGCCAGCAGTTTAATAGGGACAGGTGGAGGATATGGCTACACCTTC
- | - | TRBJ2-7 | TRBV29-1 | CSVETFGPYEQYF | TGCAGCGTTGAGACCTTTGGACCCTACGAGCAGTACTTC
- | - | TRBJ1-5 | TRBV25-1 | CASSDLVSNQPQHF | TGTGCCAGCAGTGATTTGGTTAGCAATCAGCCCCAGCATTTT